Listed below are T cell receptor beta chains from one sample, sequenced in a study of blood T cells in healthy people across ages. TCRdb processed the 5' RACE reads anew with MiXCR; each CDR3 protein has one entry. The sample lists about 670,000 distinct CDR3 sequences, 40% to 45% occurring once. Sequencing input: blood. These receptors were collected from a man older than 75 in good health. Each CDR3 is given with its conserved first and last residue. The D gene is left open where the match is weak. Some rows mark clone size as missing; the rest say once, few, many or name a class of expanded clone.

TRBJ2-1,TRBD1,16,-,TRBV29-1,CSVEDLTGISYNEQFF,TGCAGCGTTGAAGATCTGACAGGGATCTCCTACAATGAGCAGTTCTTC
TRBJ1-6,TRBD1,14,many,TRBV18,CASSGQGANSPLHF,TGTGCCAGCTCGGGACAGGGGGCTAATTCACCCCTCCACTTT
TRBJ2-5,TRBD2,15,-,TRBV3-1,CASSQDGLAEETQYF,TGTGCCAGCAGCCAAGACGGACTAGCAGAAGAGACCCAGTACTTC
TRBJ1-4,-,17,few,TRBV18,CASSPSAWEATNEKLFF,TGTGCCAGCTCACCGTCAGCTTGGGAGGCAACTAATGAAAAACTGTTTTTT
TRBJ2-7,-,14,few,TRBV29-1,CSVGGKTDVSEQYF,TGCAGCGTTGGTGGGAAAACAGACGTGAGTGAGCAGTACTTC
TRBJ2-6,-,18,many,TRBV7-9,CASSPRTGEVSGANVLTF,TGTGCCAGCAGCCCGAGAACAGGGGAGGTCTCTGGGGCCAACGTCCTGACTTTC
TRBJ2-1,-,13,-,TRBV9,CASSVAPLNEQFF,TGTGCCAGCAGCGTAGCTCCCCTGAATGAGCAGTTCTTC
TRBJ2-7,-,14,-,TRBV6-2/TRBV6-3,CASSGGKPSYEQYF,TGTGCCAGCAGTGGGGGGAAGCCATCCTACGAGCAGTACTTC
TRBJ2-5,TRBD1,15,-,TRBV5-1,CASSTNTGDRETQYF,TGCGCCAGCAGCACAAATACAGGGGACAGGGAGACCCAGTACTTC
TRBJ1-1,TRBD1,17,-,TRBV12-3/TRBV12-4,CASNRYWGQPGDTEAFF,TGTGCCAGCAACCGATACTGGGGACAGCCAGGGGACACTGAAGCTTTCTTT
TRBJ2-5,-,15,-,TRBV6-5,CASARGHSVGETQYF,TGTGCCAGCGCCCGGGGGCACTCCGTAGGAGAGACCCAGTACTTC
TRBJ1-4,-,15,-,TRBV4-1,CASSQDQGILEKLFF,TGCGCCAGCAGCCAAGACCAGGGCATCCTAGAAAAACTGTTTTTT
TRBJ2-1,-,14,-,TRBV30,CAWSRQVTVNEQFF,TGTGCCTGGAGTCGGCAGGTTACCGTCAATGAGCAGTTCTTC
TRBJ1-2,TRBD1,15,few,TRBV28,CASSLSYRGAYGYTF,TGTGCCAGCAGTTTATCATACAGGGGAGCCTATGGCTACACCTTC
TRBJ2-7,-,15,-,TRBV9,CASSVALESSYEQYF,TGTGCCAGCAGCGTAGCTCTGGAATCTTCCTACGAGCAGTACTTC
TRBJ2-7,-,14,few,TRBV9,CASSVAARIDEQYF,TGTGCCAGCAGCGTAGCGGCCAGGATCGACGAGCAGTACTTC
TRBJ2-7,-,15,-,TRBV6-2/TRBV6-3,CASSYRGRSSYEQYF,TGTGCCAGCAGTTACCGCGGCAGGTCTTCCTACGAGCAGTACTTC
TRBJ2-6,TRBD1,16,few,TRBV28,CASSPGGGSGANVLTF,TGTGCCAGCAGCCCAGGGGGCGGATCTGGGGCCAACGTCCTGACTTTC
TRBJ2-7,-,14,few,TRBV4-1,CASSQGVPSYEQYF,TGCGCCAGCAGCCAGGGGGTTCCCTCCTACGAGCAGTACTTC
TRBJ2-1,-,12,-,TRBV20-1,CSATQAYNEQFF,TGCAGTGCCACTCAGGCCTACAATGAGCAGTTCTTC
TRBJ2-5,TRBD2,20,few,TRBV7-2,CASSITYTGTSGIGQETQYF,TGTGCCAGCAGCATCACCTATACCGGGACTAGCGGGATTGGCCAAGAGACCCAGTACTTC
TRBJ1-2,TRBD1,15,-,TRBV6-6,CASSLGQGFTYGYTF,TGTGCCAGCAGCCTCGGACAGGGTTTTACCTATGGCTACACCTTC
TRBJ1-1,-,17,-,TRBV4-1,CASNRNGAGASNTEAFF,TGCGCCAGCAACCGAAACGGGGCAGGGGCGTCGAACACTGAAGCTTTCTTT
TRBJ2-5,TRBD2,16,once,TRBV7-2,CASSLGDTSGRETQYF,TGTGCCAGCAGCTTAGGAGATACTAGCGGGAGGGAGACCCAGTACTTC
TRBJ2-4,-,13,-,TRBV14,CASSQEGWREQYF,TGTGCCAGCAGCCAAGAGGGGTGGAGGGAGCAGTACTTC
TRBJ2-7,-,15,-,TRBV11-1,CASSRRGPSYNEQYF,TGTGCCAGCAGCCGGAGAGGGCCCTCCTACAATGAGCAGTACTTC
TRBJ1-5,-,13,-,TRBV28,CAGSTLGNQPQHF,TGTGCCGGCAGTACCTTGGGAAATCAGCCCCAGCATTTT
TRBJ2-6,TRBD1,16,few,TRBV28,CASRGAQGGGANVLTF,TGTGCCAGCAGAGGGGCACAGGGGGGTGGGGCCAACGTCCTGACTTTC
TRBJ1-2,TRBD1,14,-,TRBV6-2/TRBV6-3,CASRPGTGSGDYTF,TGTGCCAGCAGACCCGGGACAGGGAGTGGTGACTACACCTTC
TRBJ2-5,-,14,-,TRBV7-2,CASSGRYGGETQYF,TGTGCCAGCAGCGGACGTTACGGGGGAGAGACCCAGTACTTC
TRBJ1-2,TRBD1,16,-,TRBV2,CASRGLGTGYTYGYTF,TGTGCCAGCAGGGGACTAGGGACAGGGTATACTTATGGCTACACCTTC
TRBJ1-2,TRBD1,16,-,TRBV4-1,CASSQGHTGERNGYTF,TGCGCCAGCAGCCAAGGACACACAGGGGAAAGGAATGGCTACACCTTC
TRBJ2-2,-,16,-,TRBV5-1,CASSLDSRTNTGELFF,TGCGCCAGCAGCTTGGACTCGCGGACGAACACCGGGGAGCTGTTTTTT
TRBJ2-1,-,14,-,TRBV20-1,CSASGGNSYNEQFF,TGCAGTGCTAGCGGCGGGAACTCCTACAATGAGCAGTTCTTC
TRBJ2-1,-,14,-,TRBV5-1,CASSLSPTNDEQFF,TGCGCCAGCAGCCTCTCACCTACGAACGATGAGCAGTTCTTC
TRBJ2-7,TRBD1,16,-,TRBV9,CASSPYSGTGDYEQYF,TGTGCCAGCAGCCCCTATTCCGGGACAGGGGACTACGAGCAGTACTTC
TRBJ2-1,TRBD2,15,few,TRBV24-1,CATSEGGSGYNEQFF,TGTGCCACCAGTGAAGGCGGGAGTGGATACAATGAGCAGTTCTTC
TRBJ1-1,TRBD1,15,-,TRBV15,CATSRGQGVNTEAFF,TGTGCCACCAGCAGAGGACAGGGCGTGAACACTGAAGCTTTCTTT
TRBJ2-5,-,11,few,TRBV6-5,CASRKLETQYF,TGTGCCAGCAGGAAATTGGAGACCCAGTACTTC
TRBJ2-1,TRBD2,20,-,TRBV3-1,CASSPSRGLAGAKLYNEQFF,TGTGCCAGCAGCCCTTCCCGAGGGCTAGCGGGGGCTAAACTCTACAATGAGCAGTTCTTC
TRBJ2-5,-,13,few,TRBV3-1,CASSQVGVETQYF,TGTGCCAGCAGCCAAGTAGGGGTCGAGACCCAGTACTTC
TRBJ1-6,-,15,-,TRBV7-9,CASSLDGTARSPLHF,TGTGCCAGCAGCTTAGATGGGACGGCACGTTCACCCCTCCACTTT
TRBJ2-3,TRBD1,16,-,TRBV3-1,CASSKDLRGLTDTQYF,TGTGCCAGCAGCAAAGACCTCAGGGGGCTGACAGATACGCAGTATTTT
TRBJ2-7,-,14,-,TRBV11-2,CASSAATWGYEQYF,TGTGCCAGCAGCGCAGCCACATGGGGTTACGAGCAGTACTTC
TRBJ1-5,-,13,few,TRBV11-2,CASSLEYNQPQHF,TGTGCCAGCAGCTTAGAGTACAATCAGCCCCAGCATTTT
TRBJ1-2,TRBD1,14,-,TRBV4-1,CASSFDGDSYGYTF,TGCGCCAGCAGCTTTGACGGGGACAGCTATGGCTACACCTTC
TRBJ1-6,-,12,many,TRBV7-2,CASSLHPSPLHF,TGTGCCAGCAGCTTACACCCATCACCCCTCCACTTT
TRBJ2-1,-,15,-,TRBV9,CASSVEPNSYNEQFF,TGTGCCAGCAGCGTAGAGCCCAACTCCTACAATGAGCAGTTCTTC
TRBJ1-4,-,17,-,TRBV6-6,CASSYSLDRATNEKLFF,TGTGCCAGCAGTTACTCGCTGGACAGAGCAACTAATGAAAAACTGTTTTTT
TRBJ2-5,-,16,-,TRBV5-8,CASSLYVGQREETQYF,TGTGCCAGCAGCTTGTATGTGGGTCAGCGGGAAGAGACCCAGTACTTC
TRBJ1-2,-,13,few,TRBV27,CASSLSGNYGYTF,TGTGCCAGCAGTTTATCAGGGAACTATGGCTACACCTTC
TRBJ2-5,-,14,-,TRBV20-1,CSAFHQGIQETQYF,TGCAGTGCTTTCCACCAGGGTATCCAAGAGACCCAGTACTTC
TRBJ2-4,-,13,-,TRBV29-1,CSVGAGGGNIQYF,TGCAGCGTTGGGGCAGGGGGGGGAAACATTCAGTACTTC
TRBJ2-2,-,13,-,TRBV7-3,CASSLMGPGELFF,TGTGCCAGCAGCTTAATGGGGCCCGGGGAGCTGTTTTTT
TRBJ2-3,TRBD2,18,many,TRBV4-3,CASSKKTSGGPQADTQYF,TGCGCCAGCAGCAAGAAGACTAGCGGGGGACCACAGGCAGATACGCAGTATTTT
TRBJ2-7,TRBD2,15,-,TRBV10-3,CAISAATGTSGEQYF,TGTGCCATCAGTGCGGCTACCGGGACTAGCGGCGAGCAGTACTTC
TRBJ2-5,TRBD1,15,-,TRBV23-1,CASSHLGQVMETQYF,TGCGCCAGCAGTCATCTGGGACAGGTCATGGAGACCCAGTACTTC
TRBJ2-7,TRBD1,15,few,TRBV9,CASSVDPGGSYEQYF,TGTGCCAGCAGCGTAGATCCAGGGGGCTCCTACGAGCAGTACTTC
TRBJ2-7,-,13,-,TRBV15,CATSRVDSYGQYF,TGTGCCACCAGCAGAGTAGACTCCTACGGGCAGTACTTC
TRBJ2-1,-,11,-,TRBV19,CASKDYNEQFF,TGTGCCAGTAAGGATTACAATGAGCAGTTCTTC